What follows are 27 T cell receptor beta chains derived from one specimen sequenced in a study of CXCR3-negative and CXCR3-positive naive CD8 T cells. Points from the study as a whole: Relative to CXCR3-negative naive cells, CXCR3-positive naive cells had more hydrophobic TRB CDR3s.

These TCRs are of unknown antigen specificity. The authors made the TRB cDNA libraries by 5' RACE using UMI labels. After re-calling the 5' RACE reads, TCRdb lists one entry per CDR3 protein, DNA absent. The table counts roughly 110,000 distinct CDR3 sequences; less than 0.4% lies in the top ten. Sequenced: naive CXCR3+ CD8+ T cells from blood. Subset noted: CD45RO-CCR7+CD27+CD95- naive CD8+ T cells expressing CXCR3 (TNR3+). The source is a human donor in good health. Some clones in this sample may be carry-over from other donors' samples.

The rearrangement links TRBV5-1 to TRBJ1-2. The CDR3 totals 15 residues. Germline CDR1 reads SGHRS; CDR2 reads YFSETQ. The CDR3 sequence: CASSLEFPENYGYTF.

Here the CDR3 reads CASSLETGKEDQPQHF. This chain connects TRBV12-3 or TRBV12-4 to TRBJ1-5; TCRdb gives TRBD1 as the D gene, but with no DNA this cannot be confirmed. The CDR3 covers 16 residues.

Considering frequency, this clonotype is medium-sized. The rearrangement links TRBV29-1 to TRBJ2-7; TCRdb gives TRBD2 as the D gene, but with no DNA this cannot be confirmed. The CDR3 contains 15 residues. Germline V gene lookup returns CDR1 SQVTM and CDR2 ANQGSEA. This chain's CDR3 is CSVWTSGTTSYEQYF.

The chain uses TRBV10-3 and TRBJ2-1; the TCRdb D gene call, TRBD2, has no DNA to confirm it. Per germline, CDR1 ENHRY and CDR2 SYGVKD. This CDR3 spans 15 amino acids. This CDR3 is CAISDPLALYNEQFF.

The V gene is TRBV10-3, the J gene TRBJ2-7; TCRdb's D call, TRBD1, is unchecked because there is no DNA. Germline V gene lookup returns CDR1 ENHRY and CDR2 SYGVKD. The CDR3 extends over 12 amino acids. CDR3 sequence: CAISGGAYEQYF.

This chain links TRBV7-3 with TRBJ1-1; TCRdb selects TRBD1, and the lack of DNA leaves this call unchecked. The CDR3 length is 12 residues. The germline gives CDR1 SGHTA, CDR2 FQGTGA. CDR3 sequence reads: CASSSTGQEAFF.

V gene TRBV11-3 combines with J gene TRBJ2-7; the D gene TCRdb calls, TRBD1, cannot be checked with no DNA. The CDR3 loop spans 15 amino acids. CDR1 is SGHNT, CDR2 YENEEA, per germline. This CDR3 is CASSPGTGAFYEQYF.

The gene calls are TRBV27 and TRBJ2-3. The CDR3 contains 13 residues. CDR1 is MNHEY and CDR2 is SMNVEV in the germline V gene (reference sequence). CDR3 region: CASSWVGEDTQYF.

The gene calls are TRBV10-1 and TRBJ2-7; the D call from TCRdb, TRBD2, cannot be confirmed without DNA. This CDR3 has 15 amino acids. CDR1 WNHNN and CDR2 SYGVQD come from the germline V gene (reference sequence). The CDR3 protein is CASSRGLAGDYEQYF.

This chain links TRBV19 with TRBJ1-5; TCRdb outputs TRBD1, but without DNA this stays unchecked. The CDR3 is 15 residues long. Germline V gene data show CDR1 as LNHDA and CDR2 as SQIVND (reference sequence). CDR3 sequence: CASSPQGPSNQPQHF.

The chain has TRBV29-1 and TRBJ2-2; the D call from TCRdb, TRBD1, cannot be confirmed without DNA. CDR3 size: 15 residues. Germline assignment: CDR1 SQVTM and CDR2 ANQGSEA. CDR3 loop: CSVETGGTNTGELFF.

CDR3 protein: CASSLGDRGFEQFF. The chain employs TRBV5-4 and TRBJ2-1; TCRdb proposes TRBD1, but this gene call is untestable without DNA. The CDR3 contains 14 residues. CDR1 is SGHNT, CDR2 YYREEE, per germline (reference sequence).

The chain links TRBV11-2 to TRBJ1-2; lacking DNA, the TRBD1 call made by TCRdb goes unchecked. From germline, CDR1 is SGHAT and CDR2 FQNNGV. This CDR3 region has 15 residues. CDR3 sequence: CASSLAVSGNYGYTF. Supplemented by reference TRBV11-2 and TRBJ1-2, the full variable domain reads EAGVAQSPRYKIIEKRQSVAFWCNPISGHATLYWYQQILGQGPKLLIQFQNNGVVDDSQLPKDRFSAERLKGVDSTLKIQPAKLEDSAVYLCASSLAVSGNYGYTFGSGTRLTVV.

The gene calls are TRBV19 and TRBJ2-1; TCRdb designates TRBD2, a call that cannot be tested without DNA. The length of the CDR3 is 15 residues. Germline values: CDR1 LNHDA, CDR2 SQIVND (reference sequence). This chain's CDR3 is CASSLSGGEYNEQFF.

This chain uses TRBV27 with TRBJ2-5; the D call of TRBD1 rests on TCRdb alone, since no DNA is present to check it. CDR3 length equals 15 residues. Germline loops: CDR1 MNHEY, CDR2 SMNVEV (reference sequence). The CDR3 sequence: CASSLGSAGWETQYF.

The chain combines TRBV29-1 with TRBJ2-1. The CDR3 spans 11 residues. Germline lookup yields CDR1 SQVTM and CDR2 ANQGSEA. The CDR3 sequence is CSVAEYNEQFF.

The chain joins TRBV5-1 to TRBJ1-5; TCRdb's D gene call, TRBD1, goes unchecked for lack of DNA. Germline V lookup: CDR1 SGHRS, CDR2 YFSETQ. This CDR3 comprises 21 residues. This CDR3 reads CASSFRPQVSPGTGDNQPQHF. Combining the CDR3 with reference TRBV5-1 and TRBJ1-5 gives the whole variable domain KAGVTQTPRYLIKTRGQQVTLSCSPISGHRSVSWYQQTPGQGLQFLFEYFSETQRNKGNFPGRFSGRQFSNSRSEMNVSTLELGDSALYLCASSFRPQVSPGTGDNQPQHFGDGTRLSIL.

The J gene is TRBJ2-3, the V gene TRBV28; there is no DNA to check the TCRdb D call of TRBD1. The CDR3 totals 12 residues. Per the germline V gene, CDR1 is MDHEN and CDR2 is SYDVKM. CDR3 sequence: CASSFPDDTQYF.

The chain has TRBV7-6 and TRBJ2-2. The CDR3 sequence is 16 residues long. In germline, CDR1 is SGHVS, CDR2 FNYEAQ. CDR3 loop: CAGSLLELTDTGELFF.

The J gene is TRBJ2-5, the V gene TRBV14; the D gene TCRdb calls, TRBD2, cannot be checked with no DNA. The CDR3 sequence is 14 residues long. The germline V gene has CDR1 SGHDN and CDR2 FVKESK. The CDR3 sequence: CASSRRPGRETQYF.

The V and J genes are TRBV28 and TRBJ2-5. The CDR3 has 13 amino acids. Germline V gives CDR1 MDHEN, CDR2 SYDVKM. Here the CDR3 reads CASSLEYQETQYF.

The chain recombines TRBV10-3 with TRBJ1-2. This CDR3 has 13 amino acids. Germline V gene lookup returns CDR1 ENHRY and CDR2 SYGVKD. The CDR3 sequence: CAISEENSLLYTF.

The J gene is TRBJ2-2, the V gene TRBV6-6. This CDR3 region has 11 residues. CDR1 and CDR2 (germline): MNHNY, SVGAGI (reference sequence). This chain's CDR3 is CASSYAGELFF.

This chain connects TRBV28 to TRBJ2-7; the D gene TCRdb calls, TRBD1, cannot be checked with no DNA. Germline assignment: CDR1 MDHEN and CDR2 SYDVKM. The CDR3 length is 15 residues. The CDR3 reads CASSLWDKATYEQYF.

This sequence joins TRBV7-3 and TRBJ1-5; TCRdb calls TRBD1, which cannot be checked without DNA. Germline V CDR1 and CDR2: SGHTA, FQGTGA. The CDR3 is 14 residues long. CDR3: CASSPRDSNQPQHF.

The gene calls are TRBV6-5 and TRBJ2-1. Germline V gives CDR1 MNHEY, CDR2 SVGAGI. The CDR3 has 15 amino acids. The CDR3 sequence: CASSDRGSSYNEQFF.

V usage is TRBV25-1 and J usage is TRBJ2-5. Germline values: CDR1 MGHDK, CDR2 SYGVNS. This CDR3 region has 14 residues. The CDR3 sequence: CASSEWISQETQYF.